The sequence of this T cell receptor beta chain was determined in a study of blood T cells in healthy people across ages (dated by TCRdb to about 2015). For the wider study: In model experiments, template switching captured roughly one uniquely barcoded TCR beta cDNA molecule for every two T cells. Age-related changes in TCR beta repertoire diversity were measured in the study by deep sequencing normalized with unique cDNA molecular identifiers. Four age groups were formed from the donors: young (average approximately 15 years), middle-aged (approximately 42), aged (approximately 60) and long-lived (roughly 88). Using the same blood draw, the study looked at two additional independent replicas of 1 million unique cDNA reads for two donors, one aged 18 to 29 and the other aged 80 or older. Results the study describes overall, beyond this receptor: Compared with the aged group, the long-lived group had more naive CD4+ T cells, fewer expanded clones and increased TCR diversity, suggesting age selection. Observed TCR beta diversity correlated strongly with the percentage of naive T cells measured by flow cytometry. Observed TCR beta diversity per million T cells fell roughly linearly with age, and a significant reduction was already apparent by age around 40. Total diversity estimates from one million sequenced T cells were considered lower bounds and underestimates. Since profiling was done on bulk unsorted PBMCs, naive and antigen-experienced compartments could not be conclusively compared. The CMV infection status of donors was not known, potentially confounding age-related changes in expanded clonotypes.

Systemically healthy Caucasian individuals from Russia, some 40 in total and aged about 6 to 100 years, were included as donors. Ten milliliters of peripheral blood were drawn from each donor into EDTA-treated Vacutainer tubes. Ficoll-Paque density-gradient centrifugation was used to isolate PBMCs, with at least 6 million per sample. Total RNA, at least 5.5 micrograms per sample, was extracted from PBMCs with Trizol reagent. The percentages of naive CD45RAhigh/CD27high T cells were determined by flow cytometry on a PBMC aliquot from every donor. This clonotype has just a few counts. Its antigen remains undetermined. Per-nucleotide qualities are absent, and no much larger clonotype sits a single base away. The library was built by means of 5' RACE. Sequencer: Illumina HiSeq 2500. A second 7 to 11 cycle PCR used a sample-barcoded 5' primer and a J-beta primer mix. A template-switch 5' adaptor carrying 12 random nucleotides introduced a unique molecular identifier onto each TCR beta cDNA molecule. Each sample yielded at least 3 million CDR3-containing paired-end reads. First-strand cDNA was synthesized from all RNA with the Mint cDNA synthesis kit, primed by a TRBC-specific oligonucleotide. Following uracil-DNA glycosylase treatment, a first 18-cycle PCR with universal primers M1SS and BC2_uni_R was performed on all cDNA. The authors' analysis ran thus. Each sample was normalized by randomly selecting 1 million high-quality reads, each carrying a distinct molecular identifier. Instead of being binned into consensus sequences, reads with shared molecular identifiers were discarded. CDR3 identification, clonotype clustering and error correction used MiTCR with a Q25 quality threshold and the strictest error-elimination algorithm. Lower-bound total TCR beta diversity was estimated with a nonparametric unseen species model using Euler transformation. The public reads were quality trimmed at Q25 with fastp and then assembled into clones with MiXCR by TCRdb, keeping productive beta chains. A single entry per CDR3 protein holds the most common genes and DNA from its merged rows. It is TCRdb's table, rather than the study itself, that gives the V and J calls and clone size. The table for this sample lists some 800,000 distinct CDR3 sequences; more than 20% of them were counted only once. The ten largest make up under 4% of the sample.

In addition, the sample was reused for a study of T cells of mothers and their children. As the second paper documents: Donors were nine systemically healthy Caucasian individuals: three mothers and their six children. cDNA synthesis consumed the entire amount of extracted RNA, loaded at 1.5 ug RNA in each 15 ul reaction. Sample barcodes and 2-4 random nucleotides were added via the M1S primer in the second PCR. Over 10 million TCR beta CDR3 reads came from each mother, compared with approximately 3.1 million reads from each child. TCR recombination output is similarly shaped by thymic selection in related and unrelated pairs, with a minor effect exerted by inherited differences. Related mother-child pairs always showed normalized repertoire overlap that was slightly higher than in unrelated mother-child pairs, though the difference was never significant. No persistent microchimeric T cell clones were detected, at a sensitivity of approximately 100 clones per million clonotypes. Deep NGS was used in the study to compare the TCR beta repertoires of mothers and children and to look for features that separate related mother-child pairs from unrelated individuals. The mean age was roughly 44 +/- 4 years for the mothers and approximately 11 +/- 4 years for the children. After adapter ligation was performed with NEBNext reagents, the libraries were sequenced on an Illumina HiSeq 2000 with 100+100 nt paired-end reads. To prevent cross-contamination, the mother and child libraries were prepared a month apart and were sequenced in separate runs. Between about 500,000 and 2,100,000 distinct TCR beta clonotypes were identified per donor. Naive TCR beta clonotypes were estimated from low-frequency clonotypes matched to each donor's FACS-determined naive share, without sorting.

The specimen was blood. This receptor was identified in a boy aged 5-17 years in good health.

The CDR3 protein is CASSLIQLRTDTQYF. The DNA sequence is given as TGTGCCAGCAGCCTCATCCAACTACGGACAGATACGCAGTATTTT. Recombination joined TRBV12-3 or TRBV12-4 with TRBJ2-3; too little of a D gene remains to name it. Spanning cysteine to phenylalanine, the CDR3 consists of 15 amino acids. Just the 45-base CDR3 DNA is kept, in frame starting at base 1. Deletion took 6 bases off V and 3 bases off J, with a span of 16 bases between the germline ends.